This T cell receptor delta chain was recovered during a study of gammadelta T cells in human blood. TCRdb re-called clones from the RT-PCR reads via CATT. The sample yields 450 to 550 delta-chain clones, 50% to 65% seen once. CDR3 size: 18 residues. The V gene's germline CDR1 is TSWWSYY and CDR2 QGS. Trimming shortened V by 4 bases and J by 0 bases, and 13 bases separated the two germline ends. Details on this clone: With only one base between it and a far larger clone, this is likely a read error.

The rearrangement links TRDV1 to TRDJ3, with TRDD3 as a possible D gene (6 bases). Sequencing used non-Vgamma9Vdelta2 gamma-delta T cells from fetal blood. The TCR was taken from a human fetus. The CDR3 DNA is TGTGCTCTTGGGGCCAGGGGATCCAGCTCCTGGGACACCCGACAGATGTTTTTC. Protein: CALGARGSSSWDTRQMFF.